The clone carrying this T cell receptor beta chain was detected a few times. Noted time point: sample taken at primary tumor resection. Researchers sequenced whole RNA taken from tumor, nontumor lung or frozen PBMC without sorting. MiXCR, run by TCRdb on the 5' RACE reads, gives a single entry per CDR3 protein. The table has tens of thousands of distinct CDR3 sequences, approximately 8.2% seen once. The data were taken from a study of spatial heterogeneity in lung cancer. Germline V gene data show CDR1 as LNHDA and CDR2 as SQIVND (reference sequence). This CDR3 is 12 amino acids long. The V end lost 5 bases, the J end lost 9 bases, and 11 bases lay between the germline ends.

The sequencing used PBMCs, collected at surgery. This receptor was identified in a male donor with early-stage non-small cell lung cancer. This rearrangement joins TRBV19 to TRBJ1-5; D is uncertain. This CDR3 reads CASSAVFPPQHF. The CDR3 bases are TGTGCCAGTAGTGCTGTGTTTCCGCCCCAGCATTTT.